This is a list of T cell receptor beta chains from one sample in a study of cytomegalovirus exposure and HLA in healthy donors. Sequencing used immunoSEQ multiplex PCR; TCRdb keeps in-frame clones, though not all of them. The sample lists around 110,000 clones, roughly four fifths seen once, with 1.6% in the top ten. The material sequenced was PBMCs. The origin of the receptors is a woman in her late teens or twenties in good health and CMV-seronegative. CDR3s include the opening cysteine and the closing phenylalanine or tryptophan. D genes are given only for firm matches. A clone size is listed for some rows: how often the clone was seen (once, few, many), or a class if it is expanded.

>TRBJ1-2|TRBV28|NA|NA
CASSSSQGGLSGYTF
>TRBJ1-5|TRBV5-1|NA|NA
CASSLAQGGQPQHF
>TRBJ1-6|TRBV9|NA|NA
CASSPTGVLNSPLHF
>TRBJ1-3|TRBV5-4|TRBD1|NA
CASSRSGTGLSGNTIYF
>TRBJ2-3|TRBV5-4|TRBD2|NA
CASSIYAGGFTDTQYF
>TRBJ1-1|TRBV7-3|NA|NA
CASSPGRNTEAFF
>TRBJ2-1|TRBV10-3|TRBD2|NA
CAISRLAGGLDNEQFF
>TRBJ1-5|TRBV5-1|NA|few
CASSPLPGGNQPQHF
>TRBJ2-1|TRBV4-1|NA|NA
CASSQASSYNEQFF
>TRBJ2-7|TRBV5-3|NA|NA
CARSLLKTYEQYF
>TRBJ1-2|TRBV5-4|TRBD1|NA
CASSHGQGWGYTF
>TRBJ2-6|TRBV4-2|NA|NA
CASRLLSGSGANVLTF
>TRBJ2-7|TRBV5-1|TRBD1|NA
CASNVDRGSYEQYF
>TRBJ1-5|TRBV27|TRBD1|once
CASSSQTGGNQPQHF
>TRBJ2-7|TRBV13|TRBD1|few
CASSYGQGRISYEQYF
>TRBJ1-2|TRBV29-1|TRBD1|NA
CSVEDRGNENRGKWHTF
>TRBJ1-1|TRBV6-5|TRBD1|NA
CASRRTGVGNTEAFF
>TRBJ2-1|TRBV30|TRBD2|NA
CAWRGRGALNEQFF
>TRBJ2-5|TRBV10-3|NA|NA
CAISELRSQETQYF
>TRBJ2-3|TRBV19|TRBD2|NA
CASRAGGTDTQYF
>TRBJ2-2|TRBV18|NA|few
CASSQGQTAGELFF
>TRBJ1-1|TRBV19|TRBD1|NA
CASSPGDRMGTEAFF
>TRBJ2-7|TRBV2|TRBD1|NA
CASRAGTGGLYEQYF
>TRBJ2-3|TRBV13|TRBD2|NA
CASSLGLAGGRDTQYF
>TRBJ1-2|TRBV30|NA|few
CAWSVRGVAYGYTF
>TRBJ1-1|TRBV6-5|TRBD1|NA
CASSYSLRDSSLVF
>TRBJ2-6|TRBV4-1|NA|large
CASSLQDGSGANVLTF
>TRBJ1-1|TRBV19|TRBD1|few
CASSTGGNTEAFF
>TRBJ1-5|TRBV4-1|NA|few
CASSQSRALGNQPQHF
>TRBJ1-5|TRBV21-1|NA|few
CASSNLSPRDQPQHF
>TRBJ1-3|TRBV5-4|NA|few
CASSPGGFGSGNTIYF
>TRBJ2-2|TRBV29-1|NA|NA
CSVEDNGTGELFF
>TRBJ1-2|TRBV6-5|NA|NA
CASSSLAAGNYGYTF
>TRBJ1-6|TRBV28|NA|NA
CASSLPGLSSYNSPLHF
>TRBJ1-1|TRBV19|NA|NA
CASRIGGEAFF
>TRBJ2-6|TRBV5-1|NA|NA
CASSSGQGNAGANVLTF
>TRBJ1-1|TRBV6-5|TRBD1|NA
CASSFGQGYTEAFF
>TRBJ1-1|TRBV9|NA|once
CASSPFLDKNTEAFF
>TRBJ1-4|TRBV7-6|TRBD1|NA
CASRPTGAADEKLFF
>TRBJ2-2|TRBV5-1|NA|few
CASSFSGVTGELFF
>TRBJ2-7|TRBV25-1|NA|NA
CASSLRGYEQYF
>TRBJ1-2|TRBV12-5|TRBD1|few
CASGPGTAVGYTF
>TRBJ1-5|TRBV19|NA|few
CATGRQYNQPQHF
>TRBJ2-1|TRBV6-6|NA|NA
CATTGTPLYNEQFF
>TRBJ2-7|TRBV5-6|NA|NA
CASSVDNYEQYF
>TRBJ2-1|TRBV29-1|NA|NA
CSADHRDNEQFF
>TRBJ1-1|TRBV30|NA|few
CAWRPGNTEAFF
>TRBJ2-1|TRBV28|TRBD2|NA
CASSASGGGAYDEQFF
>TRBJ2-2|TRBV5-4|TRBD1|NA
CASSGPTGPTGELFF